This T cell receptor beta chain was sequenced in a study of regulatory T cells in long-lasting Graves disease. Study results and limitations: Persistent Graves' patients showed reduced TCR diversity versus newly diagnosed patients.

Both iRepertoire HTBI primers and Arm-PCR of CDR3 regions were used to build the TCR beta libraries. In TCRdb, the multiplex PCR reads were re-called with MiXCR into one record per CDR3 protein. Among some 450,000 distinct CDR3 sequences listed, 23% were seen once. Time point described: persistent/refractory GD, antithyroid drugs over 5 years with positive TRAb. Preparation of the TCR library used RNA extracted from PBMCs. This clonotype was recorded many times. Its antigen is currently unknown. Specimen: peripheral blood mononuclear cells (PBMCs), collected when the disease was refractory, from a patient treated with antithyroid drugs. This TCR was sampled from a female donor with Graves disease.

The CDR3 DNA reads TGCAGTGCTAAACAAGCGGGACTACCCCAAGAGACCCAGTACTTC. Its translation is CSAKQAGLPQETQYF. The chain couples TRBV20-1 to TRBJ2-5; 7 nucleotides agree with TRBD2. J lost 1 base, V lost 4 bases, and 9 bases had no gene match. Germline CDR1 is DFQATT and CDR2 is SNEGSKA (reference sequence). The CDR3 is 15 amino acids.